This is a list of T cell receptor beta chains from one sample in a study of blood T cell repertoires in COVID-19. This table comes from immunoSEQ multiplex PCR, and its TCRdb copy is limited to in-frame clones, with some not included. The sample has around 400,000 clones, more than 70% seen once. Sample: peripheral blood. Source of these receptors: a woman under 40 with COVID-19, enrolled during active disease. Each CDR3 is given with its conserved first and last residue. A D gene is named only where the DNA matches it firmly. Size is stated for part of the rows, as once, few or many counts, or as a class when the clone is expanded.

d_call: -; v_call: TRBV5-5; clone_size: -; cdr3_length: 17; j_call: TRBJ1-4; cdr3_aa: CASSSVVGRGNGGELFF; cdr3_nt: TGTGCCAGCAGCTCTGTAGTCGGACGGGGTAACGGGGGAGAACTGTTTTTT
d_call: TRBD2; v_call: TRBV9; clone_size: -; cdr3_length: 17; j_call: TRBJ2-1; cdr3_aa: CASSARPTSGIYNEQFF; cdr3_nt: TGTGCCAGCAGCGCCCGGCCTACTAGCGGGATCTACAATGAGCAGTTCTTC
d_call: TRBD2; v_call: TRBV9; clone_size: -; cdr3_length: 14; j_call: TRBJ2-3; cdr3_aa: CASSVAASGDTQYF; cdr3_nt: TGTGCCAGCAGCGTAGCGGCTAGCGGAGATACGCAGTATTTT
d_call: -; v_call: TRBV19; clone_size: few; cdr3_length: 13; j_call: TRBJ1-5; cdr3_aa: CASREGLNQPQHF; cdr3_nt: TGTGCCAGTAGGGAGGGACTCAATCAGCCCCAGCATTTT
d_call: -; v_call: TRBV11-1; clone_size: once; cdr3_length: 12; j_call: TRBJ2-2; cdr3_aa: CASSLASWELFF; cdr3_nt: TGTGCCAGCAGCTTAGCTAGTTGGGAGCTGTTTTTT
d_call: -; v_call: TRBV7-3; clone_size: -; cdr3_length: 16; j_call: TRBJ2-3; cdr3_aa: CASSSGASVSTDTQYF; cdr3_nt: TGTGCCAGCAGCTCCGGGGCTAGCGTCAGCACAGATACGCAGTATTTT
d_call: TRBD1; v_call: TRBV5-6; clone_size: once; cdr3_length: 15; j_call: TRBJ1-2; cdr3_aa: CASSPEGTANYGYTF; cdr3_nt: TGTGCCAGCAGCCCGGAGGGGACAGCTAACTATGGCTACACCTTC
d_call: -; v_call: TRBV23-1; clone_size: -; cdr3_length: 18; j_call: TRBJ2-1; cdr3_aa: CASSQSRPGRSSYNEQFF; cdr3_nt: TGCGCCAGCAGTCAATCTAGGCCAGGGAGGAGCTCCTACAATGAGCAGTTCTTC
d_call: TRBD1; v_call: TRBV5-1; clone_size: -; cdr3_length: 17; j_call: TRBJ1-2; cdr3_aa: CASSLHGQGVEPGGYTF; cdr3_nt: TGCGCCAGCAGCTTGCATGGACAGGGGGTAGAACCGGGCGGCTACACCTTC
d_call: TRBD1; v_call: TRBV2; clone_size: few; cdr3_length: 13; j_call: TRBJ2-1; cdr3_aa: CASGGQGYNEQFF; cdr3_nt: TGTGCCAGCGGGGGACAGGGGTACAATGAGCAGTTCTTC
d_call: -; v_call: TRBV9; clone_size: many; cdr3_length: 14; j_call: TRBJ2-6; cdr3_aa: CASSYTSGANVLTF; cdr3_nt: TGTGCCAGCAGCTATACTTCTGGGGCCAACGTCCTGACTTTC
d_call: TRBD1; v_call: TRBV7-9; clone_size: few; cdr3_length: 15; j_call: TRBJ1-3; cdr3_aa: CASSLAGDRGNTIYF; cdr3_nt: TGTGCCAGCAGCTTAGCCGGGGACAGGGGAAACACCATATATTTT
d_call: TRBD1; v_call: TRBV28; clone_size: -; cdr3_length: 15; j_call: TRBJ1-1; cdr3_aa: CASSRPGQGRTEAFF; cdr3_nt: TGTGCCAGCAGTCGCCCCGGACAGGGGCGGACTGAAGCTTTCTTT
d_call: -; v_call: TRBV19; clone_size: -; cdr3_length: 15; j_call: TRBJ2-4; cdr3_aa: CASSMGSQAKNIQYF; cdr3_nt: TGTGCCAGTAGTATGGGGAGCCAAGCCAAAAACATTCAGTACTTC
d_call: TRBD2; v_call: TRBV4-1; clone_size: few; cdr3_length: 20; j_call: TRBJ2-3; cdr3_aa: CASSQVMGTSGQESTDTQYF; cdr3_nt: TGCGCCAGCAGCCAAGTAATGGGGACTAGCGGACAAGAAAGCACAGATACGCAGTATTTT
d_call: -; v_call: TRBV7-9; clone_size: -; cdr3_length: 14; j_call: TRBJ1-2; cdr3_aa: CASSLATGSDGYTF; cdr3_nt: TGTGCCAGCAGCTTAGCAACAGGGTCTGATGGCTACACCTTC
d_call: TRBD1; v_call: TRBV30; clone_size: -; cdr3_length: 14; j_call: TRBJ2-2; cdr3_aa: CAWSRTGATGELFF; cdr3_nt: TGTGCCTGGAGCAGGACAGGAGCCACCGGGGAGCTGTTTTTT
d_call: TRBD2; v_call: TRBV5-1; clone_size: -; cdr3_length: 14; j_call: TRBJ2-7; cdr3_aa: CASTVAGLRGEQYF; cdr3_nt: TGCGCCAGCACCGTAGCGGGTCTAAGGGGCGAGCAGTACTTC
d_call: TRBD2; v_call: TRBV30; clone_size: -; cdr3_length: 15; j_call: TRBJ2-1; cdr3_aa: CAWSPGLAGYNEQFF; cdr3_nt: TGTGCCTGGAGTCCCGGACTAGCGGGGTACAATGAGCAGTTCTTC
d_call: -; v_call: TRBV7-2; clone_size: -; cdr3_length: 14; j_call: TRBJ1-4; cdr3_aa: CASSLVTGNEKLFF; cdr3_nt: TGTGCCAGCAGCTTAGTTACAGGGAATGAAAAACTGTTTTTT
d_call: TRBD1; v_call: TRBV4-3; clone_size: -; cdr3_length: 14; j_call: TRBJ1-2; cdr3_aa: CASSHRTGSYGYTF; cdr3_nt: TGCGCCAGCAGCCATAGGACAGGGAGCTATGGCTACACCTTC
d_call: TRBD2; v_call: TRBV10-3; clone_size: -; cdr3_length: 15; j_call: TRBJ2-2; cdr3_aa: CAISGSGSFTGELFF; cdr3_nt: TGTGCCATCAGTGGTAGCGGGAGTTTCACCGGGGAGCTGTTTTTT
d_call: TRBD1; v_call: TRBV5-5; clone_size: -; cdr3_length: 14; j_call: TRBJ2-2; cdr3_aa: CASSLDRGIGELFF; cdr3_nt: TGTGCCAGCAGCTTAGACAGGGGGATCGGGGAGCTGTTTTTT
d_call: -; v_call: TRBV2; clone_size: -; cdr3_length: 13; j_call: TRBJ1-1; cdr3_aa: CASSEQGLNEAFF; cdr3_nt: TGTGCCAGCAGTGAACAGGGGTTGAATGAAGCTTTCTTT